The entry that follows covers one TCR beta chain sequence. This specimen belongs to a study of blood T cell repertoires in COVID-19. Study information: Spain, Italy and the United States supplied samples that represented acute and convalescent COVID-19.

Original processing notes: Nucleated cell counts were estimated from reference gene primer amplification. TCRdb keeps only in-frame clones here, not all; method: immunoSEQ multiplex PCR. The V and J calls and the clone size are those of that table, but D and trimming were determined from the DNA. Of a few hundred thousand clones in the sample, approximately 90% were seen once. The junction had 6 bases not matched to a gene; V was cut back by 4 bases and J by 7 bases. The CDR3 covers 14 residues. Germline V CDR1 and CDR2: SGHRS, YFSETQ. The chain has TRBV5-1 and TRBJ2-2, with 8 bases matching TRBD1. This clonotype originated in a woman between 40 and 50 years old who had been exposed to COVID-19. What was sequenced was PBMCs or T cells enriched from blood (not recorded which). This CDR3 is CASSRTGSIGELFF. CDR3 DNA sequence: TGCGCCAGCAGCCGGACAGGGTCTATCGGGGAGCTGTTTTTT.